The 31 T cell receptor beta chains given below trace back to one sample, sequenced in a study of T cell responses to AZD1222 COVID-19 vaccine. Clones were read by immunoSEQ multiplex PCR, and TCRdb kept only the in-frame ones, dropping some. The repertoire has about 150,000 clones, more than 85% of them found once; the top ten carry more than 1.3%. The specimen comprised peripheral blood, sampled 28 days after the second AZD1222 dose. These receptors all come from an adult who received the AZD1222 COVID-19 vaccine.

The J gene is TRBJ2-1, the V gene TRBV3-1 (or the pseudogene TRBV3-2), with D tentatively TRBD2 (5 bases). Trimming removed 3 bases from V and 7 bases from J, with 16 bases in between. Germline values: CDR1 LGHDT, CDR2 YNNKEL (reference sequence). The CDR3 has 15 residues. CDR3 DNA sequence: TGTGCCAGCAGCCAGTCAGCGGCTTTAGGGAATGAGCAGTTCTTC. Protein product: CASSQSAALGNEQFF.

This sequence joins TRBV24-1 and TRBJ2-1; the match to TRBD2 covers 13 bases. CDR3 length: 15 amino acids. Germline V CDR1 and CDR2: KGHDR, SFDVKD. V lost 6 bases and J lost 4; bases outside the gene matches: 2. CDR3: CATSRTSGSYNEQFF. The CDR3 DNA reads TGTGCCACCAGTAGGACTAGCGGGAGTTACAATGAGCAGTTCTTC.

V is TRBV7-2 and J is TRBJ1-6; D unclear. The germline gives CDR1 SGHTA, CDR2 FQGNSA. V lost 1 base and J 8 bases, leaving 15 bases between the germline ends. The CDR3 contains 16 residues. CDR3 sequence (DNA): TGTGCCAGCAGCTTAGAATCCAGGAATCTGGATTCACCCCTCCACTTT. This encodes CASSLESRNLDSPLHF.

V gene TRBV5-1 combines with J gene TRBJ2-7; TRBD2 aligns across 13 bases. This CDR3 has 15 residues. Germline V lookup: CDR1 SGHRS, CDR2 YFSETQ. V trimming: 4 bases; J trimming: 5 bases; junction bases outside the gene matches: 6. The CDR3 bases are TGCGCCAGCAGCCTAACCGGGACTAGCGGGAACGAGCAGTACTTC. The encoded protein is CASSLTGTSGNEQYF.

This chain joins TRBV9 and TRBJ1-2; D may be TRBD1 (6 bases). Trimming stripped 3 bases from V and 8 bases from J, with 20 bases between. The CDR3 spans 15 residues. Germline V gene sequence: CDR1 SGDLS, CDR2 YYNGEE. This chain's CDR3 is CASSAPSLTGIGYTF. CDR3 DNA sequence: TGTGCCAGCAGCGCGCCGAGCCTAACAGGGATAGGCTACACCTTC.

A few counts support this clone. J is TRBJ2-3 and V is TRBV4-1, with TRBD2 matching 15 bases. Germline CDR1 is MGHRA and CDR2 is YSYEKL. CDR3 length equals 19 residues. V was clipped by 4 bases and J by 4 bases; unmatched bases: 12. In nucleotides, the CDR3 is TGCGCCAGCAGCCCGGGACTAGCGGGGGGTCCGAATGTCCCAGATACGCAGTATTTT. Its protein is CASSPGLAGGPNVPDTQYF.

The CDR3 reads CAISESGYREGYTF. In nucleotides, the CDR3 is TGTGCCATCAGTGAGTCTGGCTACAGGGAAGGCTACACCTTC. This rearrangement joins TRBV10-3 to TRBJ1-2, with D possibly being TRBD1 (6 bases). In germline, CDR1 is ENHRY, CDR2 SYGVKD. This CDR3 region has 14 residues. V was cut by 0 bases and J by 8 bases, with 13 bases left in between.

The chain couples TRBV28 to TRBJ2-7; 12 nucleotides agree with TRBD2. This CDR3 contains 14 residues. In germline, CDR1 is MDHEN, CDR2 SYDVKM. The V and J ends lost 6 bases and 2 bases, in that order; junction bases with no gene match: 2. The DNA for the CDR3 is TGTGCCAGCAGGAGGACTAGCGGGACCTACGAGCAGTACTTC. It specifies CASRRTSGTYEQYF. The full variable domain, its missing parts supplied by reference TRBV28 and TRBJ2-7, is DVKVTQSSRYLVKRTGEKVFLECVQDMDHENMFWYRQDPGLGLRLIYFSYDVKMKEKGDIPEGYSVSREKKERFSLILESASTNQTSMYLCASRRTSGTYEQYFGPGTRLTVT.

The CDR3 sequence: CASSRTLAGPYNEQFF. The CDR3 nucleotides are TGTGCCAGCAGCCGAACCCTAGCGGGACCTTACAATGAGCAGTTCTTC. The rearrangement joins TRBV3-1 (or the pseudogene TRBV3-2) to TRBJ2-1, with 9 positions matching TRBD2. Losses at the gene ends were 4 bases for V and 4 bases for J; bases not matched to a gene: 8. This CDR3 has 16 residues. Germline V CDR1 and CDR2: LGHDT, YNNKEL (reference sequence).

The V gene is TRBV10-3, the J gene TRBJ2-7; D is perhaps TRBD2 (6 bases). Germline lookup yields CDR1 ENHRY and CDR2 SYGVKD. Trimming took 4 bases from V and 4 from J, leaving 14 bases between them. The length of the CDR3 is 14 residues. CDR3 DNA sequence: TGTGCCATCAGTGGAACGACTAGAGAATACGAGCAGTACTTC. It is translated as CAISGTTREYEQYF.

V is TRBV6-5 and J is TRBJ1-3; D unresolved. The V and J ends lost 0 bases and 4 bases respectively, with 10 bases between them. CDR1 and CDR2 from the germline V gene are MNHEY and SVGAGI. The CDR3 is 15 amino acids. DNA for the CDR3: TGTGCCAGCAGTTACTCGAAAGGGTCCGGAAACACCATATATTTT. It translates to CASSYSKGSGNTIYF.

The chain has TRBV10-2 and TRBJ1-4, with D hard to call. The CDR3 covers 15 residues. In germline, CDR1 is WSHSY, CDR2 SAAADI. The ends were cut back, 3 bases at V and 5 bases at J, with 13 bases in the middle. Here the CDR3 reads CASSEARRNNEKLFF. The CDR3 DNA reads TGCGCCAGCAGTGAAGCAAGACGGAACAATGAAAAACTGTTTTTT.

The chain has TRBV6-2 or TRBV6-3 and TRBJ2-5, with D perhaps matching TRBD1 or TRBD2 (5 bases each). The length of the CDR3 is 14 residues. V was pared by 5 bases and J by 4 bases, with 14 bases between. The germline CDR1 and CDR2 sequences are MNHEY and SVGEGT. CDR3 loop: CASSTDPGAETQYF. The CDR3 bases are TGTGCCAGCAGTACTGACCCCGGGGCAGAGACCCAGTACTTC.

In nucleotides, the CDR3 is TGTGCCAGCAGTTTGCGTGGGATCTCCTATAATTCACCCCTCCACTTT. It is translated as CASSLRGISYNSPLHF. The chain uses TRBV27 and TRBJ1-6; D ambiguous. CDR1 and CDR2 from the germline V gene are MNHEY and SMNVEV (reference sequence). V lost 3 bases and J 0 bases, leaving 9 bases between the germline ends. The CDR3 is 16 residues long.

The V gene is TRBV5-1, the J gene TRBJ1-2; D ambiguous. V lost 8 bases, J lost 7 bases, and 15 bases lay in between. Looked up from germline, CDR1 is SGHRS and CDR2 is YFSETQ. The CDR3 spans 12 residues. The CDR3 sequence: CASRQVVGGYTF. The CDR3, as DNA: TGCGCCAGTCGTCAGGTAGTTGGTGGCTACACCTTC. Full variable domain (rest looked up from reference TRBV5-1 and TRBJ1-2): KAGVTQTPRYLIKTRGQQVTLSCSPISGHRSVSWYQQTPGQGLQFLFEYFSETQRNKGNFPGRFSGRQFSNSRSEMNVSTLELGDSALYLCASRQVVGGYTFGSGTRLTVV.

The chain links TRBV9 to TRBJ1-6; tentative D call: TRBD1 (5 bases). This CDR3 is built from 17 residues. Germline V CDR1 and CDR2: SGDLS, YYNGEE. Trimming stripped 0 bases from V and 8 bases from J, with 18 bases between. The CDR3 DNA reads TGTGCCAGCAGCGTAGCGGCCACAGGATTTGGGTATTCACCCCTCCACTTT. Translation: CASSVAATGFGYSPLHF.

The chain recombines TRBV24-1 with TRBJ2-1, with TRBD2 identical over 12 bases. This CDR3 comprises 17 residues. Trimming removed 1 base from V and 6 bases from J; junction bases left unmatched: 6. Per the germline V gene, CDR1 is KGHDR and CDR2 is SFDVKD. The CDR3 here is CATSDFPSGRASNEQFF. CDR3 sequence (DNA): TGTGCCACCAGTGATTTTCCTAGCGGGAGGGCCAGCAATGAGCAGTTCTTC.

This clone was observed a few times. The sample has other DNA sequences that encode this CDR3 too. The chain links TRBV11-3 to TRBJ2-2; no clear D gene. Germline V lookup: CDR1 SGHNT, CDR2 YENEEA. V lost 1 base, J lost 4 bases, and 4 bases lay in between. The CDR3 consists of 13 residues. CDR3 sequence (DNA): TGTGCCAGCAGCTTAGGTGTCACCGGGGAGCTGTTTTTT. Protein product: CASSLGVTGELFF. The variable domain in full, with the rest retrieved from reference TRBV11-3 and TRBJ2-2, is EAGVVQSPRYKIIEKKQPVAFWCNPISGHNTLYWYLQNLGQGPELLIRYENEEAVDDSQLPKDRFSAERLKGVDSTLKIQPAELGDSAVYLCASSLGVTGELFFGEGSRLTVL.

In this sample, this clone turned up once. CDR3 in amino acids: CASSPLRPSSYNEQFF. Written as DNA, the CDR3 is TGTGCCAGCTCACCGCTTCGGCCGAGCTCCTACAATGAGCAGTTCTTC. V and J are TRBV18 and TRBJ2-1; D ambiguous. Looked up from germline, CDR1 is KGHSH and CDR2 is LQKENI. Between the trimmed V and J ends, which lost 3 bases and 0 bases, there was a span of 12 bases. The CDR3 totals 16 residues.

J is TRBJ1-5 and V is TRBV20-1, with D perhaps TRBD1 (5 bases). The V end was cut by 3 bases, the J end by 0 bases, with 18 bases between. The CDR3 sequence is 17 residues long. CDR1 and CDR2 (germline): DFQATT, SNEGSKA (reference sequence). The CDR3: CSASPAGKAHSNQPQHF. DNA of the CDR3: TGCAGTGCTAGTCCGGCAGGGAAGGCACATAGCAATCAGCCCCAGCATTTT.

The chain joins TRBV12-5 to TRBJ2-3; TRBD2 matches at 14 bases. Germline-derived CDR1 and CDR2 are LGHNT and FRNRAP. The CDR3 extends over 17 amino acids. With V trimmed by 5 bases and J by 2 bases, 6 bases remained unmatched. In DNA form, the CDR3 reads TGTGCTAGTGGTCCCGGACTAGCGGGGGGTACCACAGATACGCAGTATTTT. This encodes CASGPGLAGGTTDTQYF.

This chain connects TRBV11-3 to TRBJ2-3; D might be TRBD2 (5 bases). Germline-derived CDR1 and CDR2 are SGHNT and YENEEA. The CDR3 totals 16 residues. The germline V and J ends were trimmed by 6 bases and 0 bases, with 16 bases remaining between them. CDR3 bases: TGTGCCAGCAGTCCCGGACTGGCGGGTAGCACAGATACGCAGTATTTT. Residues: CASSPGLAGSTDTQYF.

V and J are TRBV6-4 and TRBJ2-3; 9 bases are shared with TRBD2. There are 13 residues in the CDR3. From germline, CDR1 is MRHNA and CDR2 SNTAGT. The junction had 3 bases not matched to a gene; V was cut back by 0 bases and J by 11 bases. The CDR3 DNA is TGTGCCAGCAGTGACTCGACTAGCGGACTGCAGTATTTT. It specifies CASSDSTSGLQYF.

This chain links TRBV7-2 with TRBJ1-1, with D tentatively TRBD1 (5 bases). The V gene's germline CDR1 is SGHTA and CDR2 FQGNSA. With 4 bases removed from V and 6 bases from J, the gap between germline ends came to 9 bases. There are 12 residues in the CDR3. CDR3 residues: CASSSGTAEAFF. The CDR3 DNA follows: TGTGCCAGCAGCTCCGGGACGGCTGAAGCTTTCTTT.

The chain employs TRBV10-3 and TRBJ1-5, with 7 nucleotides matching TRBD1. Germline lookup yields CDR1 ENHRY and CDR2 SYGVKD. The CDR3 runs 17 residues. After removal of 2 bases from V and 2 bases from J, the junction contained 9 bases not matched to a gene. CDR3 coding DNA: TGTGCCATCAGTGAGAGCTTGACAGGGCTTGGCAATCAGCCCCAGCATTTT. This sequence encodes CAISESLTGLGNQPQHF.

The J gene is TRBJ1-4, the V gene TRBV6-5, with D hard to call. Germline CDR1 reads MNHEY; CDR2 reads SVGAGI. Trimming removed 7 bases at V and 3 bases at J, with 15 bases between. This CDR3 comprises 15 residues. CDR3 loop: CASKYDFGANEKLFF. CDR3 in DNA: TGTGCCAGCAAATATGACTTTGGGGCTAATGAAAAACTGTTTTTT.

V and J are TRBV4-1 and TRBJ1-5; D is undetermined. The germline CDR1 and CDR2 sequences are MGHRA and YSYEKL. CDR3 length equals 15 residues. V was pared by 4 bases and J by 0 bases, with 10 bases between. The CDR3 DNA follows: TGCGCCAGCAGCCCAGCGAGGTCTAGCAATCAGCCCCAGCATTTT. This gives the protein CASSPARSSNQPQHF.

The V and J genes are TRBV19 and TRBJ2-1; D ambiguous. This CDR3 comprises 11 residues. CDR1 and CDR2 (germline): LNHDA, SQIVND (reference sequence). Trimming cost V 6 bases and J 9 bases, with 9 bases left between them. Written as DNA, the CDR3 is TGTGCCAGTAGAAAGTTGGCTGAGCAGTTCTTC. Translation: CASRKLAEQFF.

In this sample, this clone turned up a few times. The CDR3 protein is CASSPGFGSGGSRSEQFF. CDR3 sequence (DNA): TGTGCCAGCAGCCCAGGGTTTGGTAGCGGGGGATCCCGTAGTGAGCAGTTCTTC. The chain joins TRBV11-3 to TRBJ2-1; TRBD2 matches 9 bases. Germline V lookup: CDR1 SGHNT, CDR2 YENEEA. Trimming cost V 5 bases and J 9 bases; bases outside gene matches: 20. This CDR3 has 18 residues.

The CDR3 reads CASSAPSSGYLSYEQYF. The DNA for the CDR3 is TGTGCCAGCAGCGCACCAAGTAGCGGGTACCTCTCCTACGAGCAGTACTTC. This rearrangement joins TRBV28 to TRBJ2-7; TRBD2 matches 7 bases. From germline, CDR1 is MDHEN and CDR2 SYDVKM. This CDR3 has 17 residues. V shed 6 bases, J shed 0 bases, and the junction held 14 bases outside the gene matches.

The chain employs TRBV5-1 and TRBJ2-5; D perhaps matches TRBD2 (6 bases). Germline V lookup: CDR1 SGHRS, CDR2 YFSETQ. This CDR3 comprises 16 residues. Trimming took 4 bases from V and 2 from J, leaving 18 bases between them. CDR3 coding DNA: TGCGCCAGCAGCGCCGGCTCCGCGGGGTCTCAAGAGACCCAGTACTTC. Translating gives CASSAGSAGSQETQYF.